This T cell receptor (beta chain) was sequenced during a study of PD-1 blockade in classical Hodgkin lymphoma. From germline, CDR1 is SGHTA and CDR2 FQGNSA. The CDR3 has 15 amino acids. V lost 5 bases, J lost 0 bases, and 11 bases lay in between. About this clone: Its antigen is undetermined.

The assay was immunoSEQ multiplex PCR, and TCRdb's table has in-frame clones only and misses some. The profile shows about 41,000 clones, around 83% of them singletons. In every patient, relapse followed autologous stem cell transplantation, while exposure to brentuximab vedotin differed. General study results and limits: No one has yet defined what causes the repertoire differences, which may be disease activity or prior therapy. Reported baseline diversity: healthy donors highest, relapsed/refractory patients lowest.

The rearrangement links TRBV7-2 to TRBJ1-5; D gene uncertain. The sample in question was peripheral blood mononuclear cells (PBMCs), obtained before the second cycle of nivolumab. The clonotype comes from a human donor with classical Hodgkin lymphoma. The CDR3 DNA follows: TGTGCCAGCAGCCAAGTGGCCGGTAGCAATCAGCCCCAGCATTTT. Translation gives CASSQVAGSNQPQHF.